This T cell receptor beta chain was captured in a study of T cell responses to AZD1222 COVID-19 vaccine. CDR3 length: 16 amino acids. Germline V CDR1 and CDR2: SGHRS, YFSETQ. With 4 bases clipped from V and 8 bases from J, the junction kept 14 bases outside the gene matches. As for this clone: Its antigen is currently unknown.

The method was immunoSEQ multiplex PCR; TCRdb's version includes in-frame clones alone and lacks a portion of them. Here the sample spans about 130,000 clones, around 87% being singletons. Notes on the study in general: Repertoires in all cases were sampled only once the peak T cell response had passed. Spike was spanned by vaccine-associated CD4 TCRs, with dominance at 160-218 and 743-854. Per reports, nearly half of all spike-specific TCRs target regions that are unmutated in variants. The sample set comprised mostly white British donors with more females, and clonal diversity was possibly underestimated.

V gene TRBV5-1 combines with J gene TRBJ1-4, with 7 bases matching TRBD1. The sequenced sample was peripheral blood, obtained on day 0 of AZD1222 vaccination. The TCR originated in an adult in good health. CDR3 sequence (DNA): TGCGCCAGCAGCCTGGGTAGGGGGCCCAATCTGGAAAAACTGTTTTTT. Translation gives CASSLGRGPNLEKLFF.